These T cell receptor beta chains were read from a single sample in a study of OX40 agonist ivuxolimab in advanced cancers. Profiled with immunoSEQ multiplex PCR; TCRdb holds only in-frame clones, not every one. The sample yields about 100,000 clones, about 91% seen once. This specimen was CD4+ or CD8+ T cells sorted from blood, taken in a trial of the OX40 agonist ivuxolimab. The receptors stem from an adult with an advanced solid tumor such as melanoma, head and neck, liver or kidney cancer. Each CDR3 is given with its conserved first and last residue. A D gene is named only where the DNA matches it firmly. Size is stated for part of the rows, as once, few or many counts, or as a class when the clone is expanded.

V gene,J gene,clone size,D gene,CDR3 DNA,CDR3 protein
TRBV7-7,TRBJ2-5,once,TRBD1,TGTGCTAGCAGCCCCCGGACAGGTTTGGAGACCCAGTACTTC,CASSPRTGLETQYF
TRBV5-1,TRBJ2-2,.,.,TGCGCCAGCAGCCTCAACACCGGGGAGCTGTTTTTT,CASSLNTGELFF
TRBV6-5,TRBJ2-7,.,.,TGTGCCAGCAGTTACTCTCTTGGGTCCTACGAGCAGTACTTC,CASSYSLGSYEQYF
TRBV29-1,TRBJ2-1,.,TRBD2,TGCAGCGTCCAGGGCGGGACTAGCGGGAGAAAATCCTACAATGAGCAGTTCTTC,CSVQGGTSGRKSYNEQFF
TRBV9,TRBJ2-2,few,.,TGTGCCAGCAGCGTAAGGGGGGGGGCCGACGGGGAGCTGTTTTTT,CASSVRGGADGELFF
TRBV11-3,TRBJ1-1,.,.,TGTGCCAGCAGCTGGGCCGGGAACACTGAAGCTTTCTTT,CASSWAGNTEAFF
TRBV7-3,TRBJ2-5,.,.,TGTGCCAGCAGCTTCCGTGGACCCGAGACCCAGTACTTC,CASSFRGPETQYF
TRBV6-5,TRBJ2-1,once,.,TGTGCCAGCACCCCCTCGCAGGGGAATGAGCAGTTCTTC,CASTPSQGNEQFF
TRBV30,TRBJ1-2,.,.,TGTGCCTGGAGTGTGGACAGTAACACTGGCTACACCTTC,CAWSVDSNTGYTF
TRBV6-1,TRBJ2-1,.,.,TGTGCCAGCAGTGAAGGTGAAGGTTCCTACAATGAGCAGTTCTTC,CASSEGEGSYNEQFF
TRBV6-1,TRBJ1-1,.,.,TGTGCCAGCAGTGAAGGGCCGGAAGCTTTCTTT,CASSEGPEAFF
TRBV7-9,TRBJ1-3,.,.,TGTGCCAGCAGATCAGCGGGGGGCGCTGGAAACACCATATATTTT,CASRSAGGAGNTIYF
TRBV7-3,TRBJ1-1,.,.,TGTGCCAGCAGCTTAACGCGTCTTAACTCTGAAGCTTTCTTT,CASSLTRLNSEAFF
TRBV10-3,TRBJ1-3,few,.,TGTGCCATCAGTGACCCGGGCATCCGCTCTGGAAACACCATATATTTT,CAISDPGIRSGNTIYF
TRBV7-9,TRBJ1-1,.,TRBD1,TGTGCCAGCAGCTTATACACAGGGGCGGGAGAAGCTTTCTTT,CASSLYTGAGEAFF
TRBV6-5,TRBJ1-2,.,TRBD1,TGTGCCAGCAGTTCACACACAGGGGGAATCTATGGCTACACCTTC,CASSSHTGGIYGYTF
TRBV6-6,TRBJ1-3,.,.,TGTGCCAGCAGCCCGGACGGCTCTGGAAACACCATATATTTT,CASSPDGSGNTIYF
TRBV9,TRBJ1-5,.,TRBD1,TGTGCCAGCAGCGTGGGACAGGGAAGCAATCAGCCCCAGCATTTT,CASSVGQGSNQPQHF
TRBV10-3,TRBJ1-1,.,.,TGTGCCATCGGTGCAAAATTGAACACTGAAGCTTTCTTT,CAIGAKLNTEAFF
TRBV7-6,TRBJ2-3,.,.,TGTGCCAGCAGCTTAGCCCCCACAGATACGCAGTATTTT,CASSLAPTDTQYF
TRBV2,TRBJ1-6,few,.,TGTGCCAGCCTATATAGCCAGGGCAGGCCCCTCCACTTT,CASLYSQGRPLHF
TRBV30,TRBJ2-5,.,.,TGTGCCTGGAGTCTCGTGGGGGTGGAAGAGACCCAGTACTTC,CAWSLVGVEETQYF
TRBV5-6,TRBJ1-2,.,.,TGTGCCAGCAGCTTGGTTGTGGTCTATGGCTACACCTTC,CASSLVVVYGYTF
TRBV19,TRBJ2-5,.,TRBD1,TGTGCCAGTAGCAGGGGGTGGGGCCAAGAGACCCAGTACTTC,CASSRGWGQETQYF
TRBV29-1,TRBJ1-4,.,TRBD1,TGCAGCGTGGGACAGGGGACAACTAATGAAAAACTGTTTTTT,CSVGQGTTNEKLFF
TRBV28,TRBJ1-2,.,.,TGTGCCAGCCGCCCAGCTAACTATGGCTACACCTTC,CASRPANYGYTF
TRBV5-1,TRBJ1-1,.,.,TGCGCCAGCAGTCGGCAGGGAGACGCTGAAGCTTTCTTT,CASSRQGDAEAFF
TRBV5-6,TRBJ2-5,once,TRBD2,TGTGCCAGCAGCTTGCTCATAGCGGGAGGGGACCAAGAGACCCAGTACTTC,CASSLLIAGGDQETQYF
TRBV7-2,TRBJ2-5,.,.,TGTGCCAGCAGCTCTCTGGAGACCCAGTACTTC,CASSSLETQYF
TRBV5-1,TRBJ1-1,.,.,TGCGCCAGCAGCTACGGGCCCGGGGACACTGAAGCTTTCTTT,CASSYGPGDTEAFF
TRBV30,TRBJ2-1,.,TRBD1,TGTGCCTGGAGTACGGGGACAGGGGACGATGAGCAGTTCTTC,CAWSTGTGDDEQFF
TRBV9,TRBJ2-1,.,.,TGTGCCAGCAGCGTAGCTACTGGGCGGGACTCCTACAATGAGCAGTTCTTC,CASSVATGRDSYNEQFF
TRBV11-3,TRBJ2-7,.,.,TGTGCCAGCAGCTTACCCGTCCCCTCCAACGAGCAGTACTTC,CASSLPVPSNEQYF
TRBV7-3,TRBJ2-2,.,.,TGTGCCAGCAGCTTGCCGGGCCCCGCCGGGGAGCTGTTTTTT,CASSLPGPAGELFF
TRBV11-2,TRBJ2-7,.,.,TGTGCCAGCAGCTTAGGAGACAGGCCAGCTTCCTACGAGCAGTACTTC,CASSLGDRPASYEQYF
TRBV21-1,TRBJ1-6,few,.,TGTGCCTCCGACCGGGACACCCCGTTTGGACCCCTCCACTTT,CASDRDTPFGPLHF
TRBV5-1,TRBJ2-7,.,.,TGCGCCAGCAAAGGAGGGGGGGCCTACGAGCAGTACTTC,CASKGGGAYEQYF
TRBV19,TRBJ1-4,.,.,TGTGCCAGTAGCTTGGGGGGACGGCAGACTAATGAAAAACTGTTTTTT,CASSLGGRQTNEKLFF
TRBV6-6,TRBJ2-7,.,.,TGTGCCAGCTCACCAGGGAGGTCCTACGAGCAGTACTTC,CASSPGRSYEQYF
TRBV18,TRBJ2-4,.,.,TGTGCCAGCTCACCACCGAACACAGTGGATAGCATTCAGTACTTC,CASSPPNTVDSIQYF
TRBV7-8,TRBJ2-3,.,.,TGTGCCAGCACCTTAACCCGAACAAGTCCGGTCAAAGATACGCAGTATTTT,CASTLTRTSPVKDTQYF
TRBV7-3,TRBJ2-3,.,TRBD1,TGTGCCAGCAGCTCGACCCGGGACAGGGCAGATACGCAGTATTTT,CASSSTRDRADTQYF
TRBV6-5,TRBJ1-2,.,.,TGTGCCAGCAGTTACTCAAGATCTAACTATGGCTACACCTTC,CASSYSRSNYGYTF
TRBV7-3,TRBJ1-3,.,.,TGTGCCAGCAGCTTAGCAGGGCCCTCTGGAAACACCATATATTTT,CASSLAGPSGNTIYF
TRBV9,TRBJ2-1,.,TRBD2,TGTGCCAGCAGCCCTAGCGGGAGAGGTTACAATGAGCAGTTCTTC,CASSPSGRGYNEQFF
TRBV19,TRBJ1-2,.,TRBD1,TGTGCCAGTAACAGACAGGGGGCAGTTTATGGCTACACCTTC,CASNRQGAVYGYTF
TRBV30,TRBJ1-3,.,.,TGTGCCTGGAGTGAGGGGGACTCCTCTGGAAACACCATATATTTT,CAWSEGDSSGNTIYF
TRBV14,TRBJ2-2,.,.,TGTGCCAGCAGCCAAGGTCGGGTTTCCGGGGAGCTGTTTTTT,CASSQGRVSGELFF
TRBV7-3,TRBJ1-1,.,.,TGTGCCAGCAGCTTATTTGTCTTGGGGGAAGCTTTCTTT,CASSLFVLGEAFF
TRBV10-3,TRBJ2-3,.,TRBD1,TGTGCCATCAGTGCCAGGACAGGTACTAGCACAGATACGCAGTATTTT,CAISARTGTSTDTQYF
TRBV6-4,TRBJ2-1,once,TRBD2,TGTGCCAGCAGTTCTACCTCTAGCGGGAGATTGGGTGAGCAGTTCTTC,CASSSTSSGRLGEQFF
TRBV7-9,TRBJ1-4,once,.,TGTGCCAGCAGCTCGAGGGGGAGGGAAAAACTGTTTTTT,CASSSRGREKLFF
TRBV2,TRBJ2-5,.,.,TGTGCCAGAGACCGCCCGCCTAGGCGGGAGACCCAGTACTTC,CARDRPPRRETQYF
TRBV19,TRBJ1-6,.,TRBD1,TGTGCCAGTAGTCCCACGGACAGGGTAAAAAATTCACCCCTCCACTTT,CASSPTDRVKNSPLHF